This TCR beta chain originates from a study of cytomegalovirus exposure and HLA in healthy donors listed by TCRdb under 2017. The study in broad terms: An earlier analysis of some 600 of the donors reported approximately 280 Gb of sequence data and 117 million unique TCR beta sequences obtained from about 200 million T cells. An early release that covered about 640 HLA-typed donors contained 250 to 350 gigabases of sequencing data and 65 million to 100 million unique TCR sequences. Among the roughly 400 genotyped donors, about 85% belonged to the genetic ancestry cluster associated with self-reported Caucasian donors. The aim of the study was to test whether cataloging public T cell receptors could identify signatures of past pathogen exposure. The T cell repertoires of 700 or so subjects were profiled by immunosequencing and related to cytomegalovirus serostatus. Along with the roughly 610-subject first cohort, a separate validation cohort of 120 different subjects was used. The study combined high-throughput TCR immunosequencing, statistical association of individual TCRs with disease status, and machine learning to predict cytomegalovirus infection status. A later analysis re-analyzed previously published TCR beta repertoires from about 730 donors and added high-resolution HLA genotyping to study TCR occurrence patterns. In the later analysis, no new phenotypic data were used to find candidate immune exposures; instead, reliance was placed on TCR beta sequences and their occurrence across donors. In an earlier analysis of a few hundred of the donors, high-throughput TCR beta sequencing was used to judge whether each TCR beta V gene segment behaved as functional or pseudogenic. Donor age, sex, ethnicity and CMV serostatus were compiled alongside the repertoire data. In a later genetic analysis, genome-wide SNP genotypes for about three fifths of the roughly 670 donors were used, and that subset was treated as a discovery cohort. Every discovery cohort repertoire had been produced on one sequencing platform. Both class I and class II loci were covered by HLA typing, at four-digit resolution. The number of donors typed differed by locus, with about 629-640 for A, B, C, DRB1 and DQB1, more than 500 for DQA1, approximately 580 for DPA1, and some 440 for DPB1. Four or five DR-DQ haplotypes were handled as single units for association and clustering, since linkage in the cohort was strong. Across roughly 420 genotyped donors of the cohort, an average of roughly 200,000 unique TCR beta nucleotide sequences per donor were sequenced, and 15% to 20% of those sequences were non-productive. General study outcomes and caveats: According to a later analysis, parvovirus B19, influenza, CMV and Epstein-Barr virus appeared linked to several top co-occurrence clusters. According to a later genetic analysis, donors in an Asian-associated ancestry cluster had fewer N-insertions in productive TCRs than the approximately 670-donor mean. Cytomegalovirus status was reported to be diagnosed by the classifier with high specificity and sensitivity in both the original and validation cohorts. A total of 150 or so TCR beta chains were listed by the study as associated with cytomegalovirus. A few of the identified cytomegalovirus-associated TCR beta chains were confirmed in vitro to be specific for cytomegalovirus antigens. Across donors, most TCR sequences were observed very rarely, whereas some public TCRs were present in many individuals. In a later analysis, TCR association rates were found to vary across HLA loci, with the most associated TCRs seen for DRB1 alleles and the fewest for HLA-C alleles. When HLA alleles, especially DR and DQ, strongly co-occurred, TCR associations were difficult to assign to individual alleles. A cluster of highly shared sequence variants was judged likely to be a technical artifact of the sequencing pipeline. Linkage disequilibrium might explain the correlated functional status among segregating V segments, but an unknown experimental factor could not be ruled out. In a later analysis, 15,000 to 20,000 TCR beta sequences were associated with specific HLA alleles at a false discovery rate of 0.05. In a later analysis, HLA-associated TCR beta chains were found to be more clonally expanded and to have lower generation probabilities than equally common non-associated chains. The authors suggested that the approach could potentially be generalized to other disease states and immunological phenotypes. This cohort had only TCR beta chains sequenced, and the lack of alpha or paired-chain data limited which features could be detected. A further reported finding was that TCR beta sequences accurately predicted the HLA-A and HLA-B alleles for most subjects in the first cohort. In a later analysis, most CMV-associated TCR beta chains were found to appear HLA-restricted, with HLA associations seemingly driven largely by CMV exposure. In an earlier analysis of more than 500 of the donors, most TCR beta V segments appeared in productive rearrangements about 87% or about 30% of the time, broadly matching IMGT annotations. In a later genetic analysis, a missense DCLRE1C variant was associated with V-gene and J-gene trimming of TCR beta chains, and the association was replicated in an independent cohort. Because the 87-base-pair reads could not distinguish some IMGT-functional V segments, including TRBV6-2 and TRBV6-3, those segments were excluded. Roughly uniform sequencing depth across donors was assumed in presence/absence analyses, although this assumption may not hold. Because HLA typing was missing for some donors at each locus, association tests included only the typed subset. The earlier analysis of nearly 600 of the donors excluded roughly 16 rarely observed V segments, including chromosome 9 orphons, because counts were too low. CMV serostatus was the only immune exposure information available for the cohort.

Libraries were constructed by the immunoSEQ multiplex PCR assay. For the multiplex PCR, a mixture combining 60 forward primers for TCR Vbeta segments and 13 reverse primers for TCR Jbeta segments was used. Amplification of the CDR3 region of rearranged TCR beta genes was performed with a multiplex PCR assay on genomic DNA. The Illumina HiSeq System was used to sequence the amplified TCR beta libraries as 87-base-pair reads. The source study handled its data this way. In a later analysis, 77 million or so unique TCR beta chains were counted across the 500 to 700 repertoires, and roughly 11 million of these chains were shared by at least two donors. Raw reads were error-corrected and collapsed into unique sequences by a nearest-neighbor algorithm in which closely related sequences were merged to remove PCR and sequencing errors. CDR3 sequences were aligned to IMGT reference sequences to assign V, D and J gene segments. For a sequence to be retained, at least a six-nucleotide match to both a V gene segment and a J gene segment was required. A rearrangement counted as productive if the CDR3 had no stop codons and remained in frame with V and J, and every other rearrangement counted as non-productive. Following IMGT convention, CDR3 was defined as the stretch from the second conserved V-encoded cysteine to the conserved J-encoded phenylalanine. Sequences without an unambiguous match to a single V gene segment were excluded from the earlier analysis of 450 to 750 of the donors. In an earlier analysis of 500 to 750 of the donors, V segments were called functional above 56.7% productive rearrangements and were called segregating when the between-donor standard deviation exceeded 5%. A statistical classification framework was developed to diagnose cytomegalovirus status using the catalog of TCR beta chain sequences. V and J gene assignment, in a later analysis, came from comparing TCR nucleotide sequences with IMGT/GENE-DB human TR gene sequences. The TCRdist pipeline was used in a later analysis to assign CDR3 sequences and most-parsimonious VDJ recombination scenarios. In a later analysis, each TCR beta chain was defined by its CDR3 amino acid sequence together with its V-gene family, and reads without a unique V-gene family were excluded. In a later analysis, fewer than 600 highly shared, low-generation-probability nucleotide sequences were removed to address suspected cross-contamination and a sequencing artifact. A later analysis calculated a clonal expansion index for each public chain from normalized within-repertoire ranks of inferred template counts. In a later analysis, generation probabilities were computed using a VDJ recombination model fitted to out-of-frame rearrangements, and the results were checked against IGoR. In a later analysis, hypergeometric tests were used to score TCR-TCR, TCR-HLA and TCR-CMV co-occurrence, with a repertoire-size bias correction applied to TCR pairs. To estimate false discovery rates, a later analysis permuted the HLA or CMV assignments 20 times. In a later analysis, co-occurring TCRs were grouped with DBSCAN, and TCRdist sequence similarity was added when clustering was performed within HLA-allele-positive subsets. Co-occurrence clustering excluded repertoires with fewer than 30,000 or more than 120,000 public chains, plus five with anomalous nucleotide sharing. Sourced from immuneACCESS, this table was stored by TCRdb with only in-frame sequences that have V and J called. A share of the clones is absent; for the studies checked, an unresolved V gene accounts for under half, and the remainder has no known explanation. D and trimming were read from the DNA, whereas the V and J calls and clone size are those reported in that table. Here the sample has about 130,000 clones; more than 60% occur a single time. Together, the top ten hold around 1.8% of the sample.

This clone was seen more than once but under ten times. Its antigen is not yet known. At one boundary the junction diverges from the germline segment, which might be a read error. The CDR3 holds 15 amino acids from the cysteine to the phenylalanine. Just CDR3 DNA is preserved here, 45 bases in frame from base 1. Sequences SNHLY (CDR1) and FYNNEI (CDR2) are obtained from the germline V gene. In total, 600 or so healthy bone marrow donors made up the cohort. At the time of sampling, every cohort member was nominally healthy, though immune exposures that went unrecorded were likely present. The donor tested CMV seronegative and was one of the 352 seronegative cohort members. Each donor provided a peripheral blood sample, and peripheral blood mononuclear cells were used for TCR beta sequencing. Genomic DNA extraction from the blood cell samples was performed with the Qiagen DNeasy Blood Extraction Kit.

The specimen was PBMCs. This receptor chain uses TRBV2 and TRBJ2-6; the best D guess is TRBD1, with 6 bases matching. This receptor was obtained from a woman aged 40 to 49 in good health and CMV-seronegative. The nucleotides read TGTGCCAGCACGGACAGCTTTTCTGGGGCCAACGGCCTGACTTTC. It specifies CASTDSFSGANGLTF.